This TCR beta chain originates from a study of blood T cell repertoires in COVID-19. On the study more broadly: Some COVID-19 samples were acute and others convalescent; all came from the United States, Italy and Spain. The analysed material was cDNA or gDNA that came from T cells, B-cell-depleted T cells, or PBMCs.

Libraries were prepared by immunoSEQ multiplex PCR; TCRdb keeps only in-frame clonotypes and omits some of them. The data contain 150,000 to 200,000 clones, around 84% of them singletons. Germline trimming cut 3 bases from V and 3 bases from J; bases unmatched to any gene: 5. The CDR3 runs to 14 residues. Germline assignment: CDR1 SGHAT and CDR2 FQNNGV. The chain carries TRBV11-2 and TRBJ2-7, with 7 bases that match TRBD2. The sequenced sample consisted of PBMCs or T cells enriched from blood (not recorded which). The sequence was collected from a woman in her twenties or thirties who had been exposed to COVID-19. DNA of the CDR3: TGTGCCAGCAGCTTGACTAGCCTTAACTACGAGCAGTACTTC. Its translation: CASSLTSLNYEQYF. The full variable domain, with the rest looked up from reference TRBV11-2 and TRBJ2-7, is EAGVAQSPRYKIIEKRQSVAFWCNPISGHATLYWYQQILGQGPKLLIQFQNNGVVDDSQLPKDRFSAERLKGVDSTLKIQPAKLEDSAVYLCASSLTSLNYEQYFGPGTRLTVT.